The present TCR beta chain was sequenced within a study of CD8 T cells in ankylosing spondylitis. Whole-study findings and limits: CD8+ disease-linked clones were present at relatively low frequencies in blood. What appeared characteristic of ankylosing spondylitis blood was a TCR beta motif of about eight highly homologous variants.

From the 5' RACE reads, TCRdb called clonotypes with MiXCR, one entry per CDR3 protein. The repertoire includes roughly 91,000 distinct CDR3 sequences, over 6.5% of them detected once, and about a tenth sits in the top ten. This clonotype was observed at least ten times. The antigen is unknown. The clonotype comes from a male donor with ankylosing spondylitis or in good health (not recorded which). The sample consisted of blood, either unsorted or a sorted T cell fraction (not recorded which).

The CDR3 sequence is CSAHGQGRLSNQPQHF. The CDR3 DNA is TGCAGTGCTCACGGACAGGGAAGATTGAGCAATCAGCCCCAGCATTTT. The chain combines TRBV20-1 with TRBJ1-5, with 8 bases fitting TRBD1. The CDR3 length is 16 residues. Unmatched junction bases numbered 10, after V lost 5 bases and J lost 1 base. CDR1 and CDR2 (germline): DFQATT, SNEGSKA (reference sequence).